Sequencing of this TCR beta chain was carried out in a study of T cell therapy after organ transplantation (dated by TCRdb to the late 2010s). About the study as a whole: The therapy products consisted of autologous CMV-specific T cells grown in vitro for 2 to 3 weeks using a peptide pool of 30 HLA class I and II CMV epitopes. Up to 6 T cell doses were administered to patients every 2 weeks, and patients were monitored for 25 to 35 weeks after therapy was completed. Among the approximately ten patients, eight were classed as clinical responders, while two were classed as nonresponders. The median number of CMV-specific T cells given to patients was 1.92 x 10^8, delivered over 2 to 6 intravenous infusions. A follow-up TRBV repertoire analysis was performed on an open-label phase I trial of autologous CMV-specific adoptive T cell therapy in solid-organ transplant recipients. Pretherapy peripheral blood samples were collected before T cell therapy was commenced. Of the ten to eleven patients, only 7 or 8 had long-term post-therapy samples available. The research as a whole found: Because the cohort was small, confounders such as concurrent antirejection and antiviral medications could not be assessed. Nonresponders showed marked pretherapy clonal expansions with minimal repertoire change after therapy. Both transferred clonotypes and endogenous clonotypes not detected in the therapy products appeared to be included in post-therapy reconstitution. Few detected expansions in nonresponders may reflect reduced sample coverage from poor CD8+ T cell yield. Fold change in CD8 clonality after therapy was inversely correlated with pretherapy clonality, suggesting that less biased repertoires were more receptive to remodeling.

The CDR3 has 15 amino acids, counting the end cysteine and phenylalanine. Only the CDR3 DNA stays, 45 bases, in frame from base 1. From the germline V gene (reference sequence), CDR1 is SGHKS and CDR2 is YYEKEE. V and J are truncated by 0 bases and 8 bases respectively, leaving an intervening sequence of 15 bases. With regard to this clone: There is no known antigen for this receptor. Per-nucleotide qualities are absent, and no much larger clonotype sits a single base away.

TRB CDR3 regions were amplified from genomic DNA with the immunoSEQ two-step, bias-controlled multiplex PCR assay. Sequencing of CDR3 libraries was carried out on an Illumina NextSeq 500. As for the authors' bioinformatics: The immunoSEQ Analyzer platform was used for the initial alignment and bioinformatics, which included bias normalization against synthetic CDR3 analogs. V, D and J genes were annotated according to IMGT database definitions. Further TRBV analyses used VDJtools version 1.1.10 and the R package tcR version 2.2.1.11 with default settings. For the GLIPH analysis, version 1.0 was run with default settings. For CDR3 sequences with at least 5 reads, significant changes in clonotype frequency were assessed with a 2-sided binomial test and Benjamini-Hochberg correction (alpha = 0.01). TCRdb provides this immuneACCESS table in a form limited to in-frame rearrangements. Some clones are lacking; in checked studies, under half of them reflect an unresolved V gene, and why the rest are absent is not known. V, J and clone size reflect that table, while D and trimming were determined from the DNA. The sample contains some 47,000 clones, 94% of them found a single time. The ten most abundant clones make up over 3% of the sample.

The sample's time point label, in plain terms: before start of T cell therapy. The patients had received solid-organ transplants and had drug-resistant/recurrent cytomegalovirus. Over 9 people from the trial were chosen for repertoire analysis because post-therapy peripheral blood mononuclear cells were available from them. Viable CD3+CD8+CD4- lymphocytes were isolated from PBMCs by sorting on a BD FACSAria III. The Qiagen DNeasy Kit was used to extract genomic DNA from the sorted cells. The chain is encoded by TRBV5-5 joined to TRBJ2-1; D gene: possibly TRBD1, on 5 matching bases. The input for sequencing was CD8+ T cells from blood, taken before autologous CMV-specific T cell therapy. This receptor was taken from a human patient who had received a solid organ transplant and had CMV disease. The CDR3 amino acid sequence is: CASSLVQLRGDEQFF. The sequenced DNA: TGTGCCAGCAGCTTGGTGCAACTTAGGGGCGATGAGCAGTTCTTC.